This T cell receptor beta chain was sequenced during a study of PD-L1 blockade in urothelial cancer. CDR3 length equals 15 residues. Germline CDR1 and CDR2: LNHDA and SQIVND (reference sequence). The V end was cut by 3 bases, the J end by 3 bases, with 14 bases between. TCRdb's copy holds only in-frame clones and misses some; the assay was immunoSEQ multiplex PCR. The table has approximately 52,000 clones, approximately 75% seen once. This chain links TRBV19 with TRBJ1-1; weak D call: TRBD1 (6 bases). This specimen was PBMCs, taken around atezolizumab (anti-PD-L1) treatment. This clonotype was sampled from a man in his 70s with urothelial cancer. CDR3 protein: CASSIGGGRDTEAFF. CDR3 coding DNA: TGTGCCAGTAGTATTGGGGGCGGCAGGGACACTGAAGCTTTCTTT.